This TCR beta chain was obtained from a study of control samples from healthy donors and cancer patients. CDR3 length: 15 amino acids. CDR1 is MDHEN and CDR2 is SYDVKM in the germline V gene. V lost 6 bases and J lost 5; bases outside the gene matches: 8. Generated by immunoSEQ multiplex PCR, the TCRdb table keeps only in-frame clones and is missing some. The sample shows fewer than 150,000 clones, over 75% of them seen only once. The receptor's source is a young man in good health. Sequencing was carried out using blood. The rearrangement uses TRBV28 and TRBJ1-5; TRBD1 matches at 9 bases. The CDR3, as DNA: TGTGCCAGCAGGTACAGGGGGCGGTGGGATCAGCCCCAGCATTTT. The encoded protein is CASRYRGRWDQPQHF.